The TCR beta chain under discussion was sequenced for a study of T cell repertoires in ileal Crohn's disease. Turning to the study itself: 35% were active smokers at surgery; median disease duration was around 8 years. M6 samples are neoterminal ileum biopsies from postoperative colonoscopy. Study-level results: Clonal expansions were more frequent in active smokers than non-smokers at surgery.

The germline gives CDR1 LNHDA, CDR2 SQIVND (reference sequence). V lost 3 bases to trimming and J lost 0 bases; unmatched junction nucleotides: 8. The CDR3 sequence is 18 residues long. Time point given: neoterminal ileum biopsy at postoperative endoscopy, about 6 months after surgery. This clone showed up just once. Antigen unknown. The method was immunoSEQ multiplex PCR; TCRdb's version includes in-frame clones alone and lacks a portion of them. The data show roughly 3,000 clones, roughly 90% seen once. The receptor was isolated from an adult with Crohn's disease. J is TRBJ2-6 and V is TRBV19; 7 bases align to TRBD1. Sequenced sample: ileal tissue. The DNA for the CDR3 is TGTGCCAGTAGTATCAGGGGGTCGGTCAGCTCTGGGGCCAACGTCCTGACTTTC. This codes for CASSIRGSVSSGANVLTF.